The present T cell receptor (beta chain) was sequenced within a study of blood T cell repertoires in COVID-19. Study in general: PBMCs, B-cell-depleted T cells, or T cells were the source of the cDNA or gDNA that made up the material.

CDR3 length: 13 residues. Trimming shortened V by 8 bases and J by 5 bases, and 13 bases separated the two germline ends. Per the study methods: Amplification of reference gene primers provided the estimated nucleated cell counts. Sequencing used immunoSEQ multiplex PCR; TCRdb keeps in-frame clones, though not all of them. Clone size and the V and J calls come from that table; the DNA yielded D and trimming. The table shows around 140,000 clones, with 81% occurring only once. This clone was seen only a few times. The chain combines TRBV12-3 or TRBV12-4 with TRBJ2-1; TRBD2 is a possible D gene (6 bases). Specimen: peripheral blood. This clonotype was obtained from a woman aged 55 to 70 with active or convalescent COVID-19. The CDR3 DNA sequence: TGTGCCAGCGTACGGGAGCTCAACAATGAGCAGTTCTTC. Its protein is CASVRELNNEQFF.